These 16 T cell receptor beta chains were sequenced from one sample in a study of T cells in Graves' hyperthyroidism and ophthalmopathy (dated by TCRdb to about 2019). Libraries were prepared through multiplex PCR. TCRdb lists the instrument as Illumina HiSeq 2000. Amplification of TCR beta CDR3 regions was carried out from RNA transcripts. A first-round RT-PCR of the TCR CDR3 used the HTBI primer set with the Qiagen OneStep RT-PCR kit. Through fastp at Q25 and MiXCR, TCRdb rebuilt clones from the public reads, retaining in-frame beta chains. Rows with a matching CDR3 protein are joined into one entry that keeps the most common DNA and genes. Present in this sample are fewer than 550,000 distinct CDR3 sequences, roughly 24% of which were seen just once. Together, the top ten hold around 11% of the sample. The sample comprised blood. Receptor source: a woman aged 25 to 39 with Graves' ophthalmopathy.

The rearrangement joins TRBV20-1 to TRBJ1-5; the D is unclear. V dropped 2 bases and J dropped 4 bases, with 9 bases sitting between them. The germline V gene has CDR1 DFQATT and CDR2 SNEGSKA (reference sequence). CDR3 size: 13 residues. CDR3 DNA sequence: TGCAGTGCTAGACAGGTCCTTAATCAGCCCCAGCATTTT. Its protein product is CSARQVLNQPQHF.

This clonotype was seen a handful of times. V usage is TRBV24-1 and J usage is TRBJ1-1; D might be TRBD1 (5 bases). Germline values: CDR1 KGHDR, CDR2 SFDVKD. There are 18 residues in the CDR3. Trimming cost V 2 bases and J 0 bases, with 18 bases left between them. As DNA, the CDR3 is TGTGCCACCAGTGATTCCCGTGTGGCAGGGACCATGAACACTGAAGCTTTCTTT. Translating gives CATSDSRVAGTMNTEAFF.

At least ten counts were recorded for this clonotype. The rearrangement uses TRBV11-1 and TRBJ2-5; D not certain. The CDR3 consists of 14 residues. Trimming took 1 base from V and 0 from J, leaving 6 bases between them. Germline assignment: CDR1 SGHAT and CDR2 FQDESV (reference sequence). The CDR3 bases are TGTGCCAGCAGCTTAGTGTTCTACCAAGAGACCCAGTACTTC. Translated, it gives CASSLVFYQETQYF.

This clonotype was seen repeatedly, ten times or more. The V call is TRBV7-9, the J call TRBJ1-1; D possibly corresponds to TRBD1 (6 bases). The CDR3 extends over 13 amino acids. Germline lookup yields CDR1 SEHNR and CDR2 FQNEAQ (reference sequence). V dropped 4 bases and J dropped 7 bases, with 13 bases sitting between them. This CDR3 reads CASSYPGGGEAFF. The CDR3 DNA follows: TGTGCCAGCAGCTACCCCGGAGGGGGTGAAGCTTTCTTT.

The table lists this clonotype with a few counts. The chain has TRBV6-1 and TRBJ2-7; unclear D gene. Trimming left V 8 bases short and J 1 base short, with 15 bases between. The CDR3 has 14 residues. Per the germline V gene, CDR1 is MNHNS and CDR2 is SASEGT. In DNA, the CDR3 is TGTGCCAGCTTACGAATAGGCGGTTCCTACGAGCAGTACTTC. Translation gives CASLRIGGSYEQYF.

In regard to this clonotype: One end of the junction fails to match germline, which may point to a read error. The chain recombines TRBV7-6 with TRBJ1-2, with D perhaps TRBD1 (6 bases). This CDR3 contains 14 residues. Germline values: CDR1 SGHVS, CDR2 FNYEAQ. DNA of the CDR3: TGTGCCAGCAGCTTAGGGGGCAGGGGTGGAGGCTATACCTTC. As protein: CASSLGGRGGGYTF.

This clonotype appeared a single time. This rearrangement joins TRBV12-3 or TRBV12-4 to TRBJ2-2, with D perhaps assigned TRBD1 or TRBD2 (6 bases each). The CDR3 runs to 16 residues. V was cut by 4 bases and J by 0 bases, with 12 bases left in between. For the CDR3, the DNA is TGTGCCAGCAGTTCCGAGGGGGGCCCGAACACCGGGGAGCTGTTTTTT. Translation gives CASSSEGGPNTGELFF.

This rearrangement joins TRBV6-2 or TRBV6-3 to TRBJ1-2, with TRBD1 as a possible D gene (6 bases). The CDR3 extends over 14 amino acids. Germline V gene lookup returns CDR1 MNHEY and CDR2 SVGEGT. The ends were cut back, 5 bases at V and 4 bases at J, with 14 bases in the middle. Here the CDR3 DNA reads TGTGCCAGCAGTCCCACAGGGTTATCCTATGGCTACACCTTC. It specifies CASSPTGLSYGYTF.

The chain is built from TRBV28 and TRBJ2-5; D is undetermined. Germline assignment: CDR1 MDHEN and CDR2 SYDVKM. V was shortened by 4 bases and J by 0 bases, with 15 bases between the two germline ends. The CDR3 is made up of 16 amino acids. The CDR3 coding sequence is TGTGCCAGCAGTTATCGGATCTACCCGTACCAAGAGACCCAGTACTTC. This gives the protein CASSYRIYPYQETQYF. Variable domain in full (rest from reference TRBV28 and TRBJ2-5): DVKVTQSSRYLVKRTGEKVFLECVQDMDHENMFWYRQDPGLGLRLIYFSYDVKMKEKGDIPEGYSVSREKKERFSLILESASTNQTSMYLCASSYRIYPYQETQYFGPGTRLLVL.

At least ten counts were recorded for this clonotype. The V and J genes are TRBV19 and TRBJ1-1, with TRBD1 as a possible D gene (6 bases). Germline values: CDR1 LNHDA, CDR2 SQIVND (reference sequence). V was pared by 6 bases and J by 1 base, with 9 bases between. The CDR3 has 13 amino acids. CDR3 in DNA: TGTGCCAGTAGGTCGGGACAGAACACTGAAGCTTTCTTT. Amino acids: CASRSGQNTEAFF. The full variable domain, with the rest looked up from reference TRBV19 and TRBJ1-1, is DGGITQSPKYLFRKEGQNVTLSCEQNLNHDAMYWYRQDPGQGLRLIYYSQIVNDFQKGDIAEGYSVSREKKESFPLTVTSAQKNPTAFYLCASRSGQNTEAFFGQGTRLTVV.

The J gene is TRBJ1-1, the V gene TRBV12-3 or TRBV12-4, with D possibly matching TRBD1 (5 bases). Deletions cut 4 bases from V and 0 bases from J, with 12 bases between. CDR3 size: 15 residues. The CDR3 nucleotides read TGTGCCAGCAGTTCATCAGGGAACATGAACACTGAAGCTTTCTTT. Translated, it gives CASSSSGNMNTEAFF.

To note about this clonotype: The missing conserved phenylalanine or tryptophan at the end of this CDR3 makes a read error likely. V usage is TRBV9 and J usage is TRBJ1-3; D might be TRBD1 (6 bases). The CDR3 loop spans 14 amino acids. Germline values: CDR1 SGDLS, CDR2 YYNGEE. Trimming pared 6 bases from V and 0 bases from J, leaving 10 bases between. CDR3 in DNA: TGTGCCAGCACCGGGGGCCTCTCTGGAAACACCATATATTTG. Protein sequence: CASTGGLSGNTIYL.

This clonotype was found many times. The V call is TRBV6-5, the J call TRBJ1-5; 9 bases line up with TRBD1. The CDR3 is 16 residues long. V shed 4 bases, J shed 6 bases, and the junction held 10 bases outside the gene matches. The germline V gene encodes CDR1 MNHEY and CDR2 SVGAGI. CDR3 sequence (DNA): TGTGCCAGCAGTTCAAGGCCGGGACAGGGCAGTCAGCCCCAGCATTTT. Amino acid sequence: CASSSRPGQGSQPQHF.

This clonotype occurred a few times. The chain links TRBV12-3 or TRBV12-4 to TRBJ1-2, with D hard to call. Trimming cost V 5 bases and J 2 bases, with 6 bases left between them. The CDR3 totals 12 residues. The CDR3 sequence is CASSRNNYGYTF. DNA for the CDR3: TGTGCCAGCAGTCGGAACAACTATGGCTACACCTTC.

The rearrangement links TRBV3-1 to TRBJ1-1; no firm D call. V gave up 0 bases and J gave up 0 bases, with 8 bases separating them. CDR1 and CDR2 (germline): LGHDT, YNNKEL (reference sequence). This CDR3 region has 15 residues. The CDR3 bases are TGTGCCAGCAGCCAAGATGCGGGGATGAACACTGAAGCTTTCTTT. Its translation is CASSQDAGMNTEAFF.

The genes are TRBV11-2 and TRBJ2-2; 7 positions agree with TRBD2. This CDR3 is 16 amino acids long. Germline values: CDR1 SGHAT, CDR2 FQNNGV. V shed 1 base, J shed 6 bases, and the junction held 8 bases outside the gene matches. The CDR3 nucleotides read TGTGCCAGCAGCTTAGTTCCGACTAGCTATCCCGGGGAGCTGTTTTTT. Protein: CASSLVPTSYPGELFF.